Only a few counts were recorded for the clone carrying this T cell receptor beta chain. Sample time point: blood at routine non-recurrence follow-up after resection. Frozen PBMC, nontumor lung or tumor provided whole RNA, which was sequenced unsorted. This specimen comes from a study of spatial heterogeneity in lung cancer. Single TCR cDNA molecules each had their own unique molecular identifier. MiXCR was run by TCRdb on the 5' RACE reads, yielding one entry per CDR3 protein. The table lists about 52,000 distinct CDR3 sequences, around 6.7% of them singletons. The TCR comes from a female donor with early-stage non-small cell lung cancer. Sequencing was performed on PBMCs, taken at follow-up.

Here the CDR3 reads CASSGGWTDTQYF. The DNA of the CDR3 is TGTGCCAGCTCCGGGGGGTGGACAGATACGCAGTATTTT. This chain links TRBV28 with TRBJ2-3, with 7 bases matching TRBD2. The CDR3 length is 13 residues. Losses at the gene ends were 8 bases for V and 3 bases for J; bases not matched to a gene: 5. Germline V lookup: CDR1 MDHEN, CDR2 SYDVKM.